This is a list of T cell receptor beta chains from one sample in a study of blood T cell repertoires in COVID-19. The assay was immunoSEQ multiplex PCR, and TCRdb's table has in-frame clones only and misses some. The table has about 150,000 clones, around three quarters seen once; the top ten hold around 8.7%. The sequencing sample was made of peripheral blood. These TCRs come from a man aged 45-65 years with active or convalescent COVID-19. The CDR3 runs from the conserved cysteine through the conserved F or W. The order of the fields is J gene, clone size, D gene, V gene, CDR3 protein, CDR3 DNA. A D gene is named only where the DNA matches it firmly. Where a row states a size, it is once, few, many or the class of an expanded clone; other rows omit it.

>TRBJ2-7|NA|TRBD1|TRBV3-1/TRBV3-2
CASSYQGAGYEQYF
TGTGCCAGCAGCTACCAGGGGGCAGGATACGAGCAGTACTTC
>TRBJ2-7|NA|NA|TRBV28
CASSLAATYEQYF
TGTGCCAGCAGTTTGGCAGCGACCTACGAGCAGTACTTC
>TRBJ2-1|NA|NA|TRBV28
CASSSGVYEQFF
TGTGCCAGCAGCTCAGGGGTTTATGAGCAGTTCTTC
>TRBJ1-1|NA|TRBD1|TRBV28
CASSPPGQRNTEAFF
TGTGCCAGCAGTCCGCCGGGACAGCGGAACACTGAAGCTTTCTTT
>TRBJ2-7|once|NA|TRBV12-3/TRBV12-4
CASSYLSNYEQYF
TGTGCCAGCAGTTACTTATCGAACTACGAGCAGTACTTC
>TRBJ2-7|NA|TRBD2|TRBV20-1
CSASAGGRLAGVNSYEQYF
TGCAGTGCTAGTGCTGGGGGTCGACTAGCGGGAGTCAATTCCTACGAGCAGTACTTC
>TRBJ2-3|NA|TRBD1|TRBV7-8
CASSPRTGEGVADTQYF
TGTGCCAGCAGCCCTAGGACAGGGGAGGGGGTAGCAGATACGCAGTATTTT
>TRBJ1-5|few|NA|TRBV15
CATSRDRGSNQPQHF
TGTGCCACCAGCAGAGACCGGGGGAGCAATCAGCCCCAGCATTTT
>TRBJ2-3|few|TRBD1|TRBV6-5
CASSYGTGEADTQYF
TGTGCCAGCAGTTACGGGACAGGGGAGGCAGATACGCAGTATTTT
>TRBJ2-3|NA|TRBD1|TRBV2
CASKDRDTDTQYF
TGTGCCAGCAAAGACAGGGACACAGATACGCAGTATTTT
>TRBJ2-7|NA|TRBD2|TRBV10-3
CAINEGLATYTKQYF
TGTGCCATCAATGAGGGACTAGCGACTTATACGAAGCAGTACTTC
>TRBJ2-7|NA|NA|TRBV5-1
CASSLGQGSSYEQYF
TGCGCCAGCAGCTTGGGGCAGGGCAGCTCCTACGAGCAGTACTTC
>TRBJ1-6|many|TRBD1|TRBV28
CASSNLGQGQGNSPLHF
TGTGCCAGCAGCAATCTAGGACAGGGTCAAGGGAATTCACCCCTCCACTTT
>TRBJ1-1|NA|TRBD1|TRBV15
CATSRDLRDSNTEAFF
TGTGCCACCAGCAGAGATTTGAGGGACAGTAACACTGAAGCTTTCTTT
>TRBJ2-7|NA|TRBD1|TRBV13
CASSLGDRAGEQYF
TGTGCCAGCAGCTTAGGGGACAGGGCGGGCGAGCAGTACTTC
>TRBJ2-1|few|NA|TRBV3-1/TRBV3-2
CASSQDRENEQFF
TGTGCCAGCAGCCAAGATAGGGAGAATGAGCAGTTCTTC
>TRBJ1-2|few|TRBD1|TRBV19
CASSNQGARSGYTF
TGTGCCAGTAGTAATCAGGGGGCGCGGTCGGGCTACACCTTC
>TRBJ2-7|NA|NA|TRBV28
CASSLLALVGGYEQYF
TGTGCCAGCAGTTTATTAGCACTAGTCGGAGGCTACGAGCAGTACTTC
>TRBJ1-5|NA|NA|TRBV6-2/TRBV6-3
CASSYSGALSNQPQHF
TGTGCCAGCAGTTACTCTGGGGCTTTGAGCAATCAGCCCCAGCATTTT
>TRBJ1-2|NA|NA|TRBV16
CASSQSRVEDGYTF
TGTGCCAGCAGCCAATCTCGGGTCGAAGATGGCTACACCTTC
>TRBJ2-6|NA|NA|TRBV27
CASSSYYSGANVLTF
TGTGCCAGCAGTTCTTATTACTCTGGGGCCAACGTCCTGACTTTC
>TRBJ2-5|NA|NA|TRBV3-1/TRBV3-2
CASSQVGGPQETQYF
TGTGCCAGCAGCCAAGTAGGGGGACCTCAAGAGACCCAGTACTTC
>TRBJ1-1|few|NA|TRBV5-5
CASRGGTQNTEAFF
TGTGCCAGCAGAGGCGGGACCCAGAACACTGAAGCTTTCTTT
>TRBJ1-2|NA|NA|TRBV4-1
CASRPVQGGGNYGYTF
TGCGCCAGCAGACCCGTACAGGGTGGGGGAAACTATGGCTACACCTTC
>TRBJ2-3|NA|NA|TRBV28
CASSFTGSDTQYF
TGTGCCAGCAGTTTTACAGGGTCAGATACGCAGTATTTT
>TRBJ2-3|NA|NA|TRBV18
CASSPSGFLGTPPGTQYF
TGTGCCAGCTCACCAAGTGGGTTCCTGGGGACACCCCCGGGTACGCAGTATTTT
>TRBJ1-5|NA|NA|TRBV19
CASLGQNPNQPQHF
TGTGCCAGCCTCGGACAAAACCCAAATCAGCCCCAGCATTTT
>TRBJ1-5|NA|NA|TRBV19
CASSRLIQAVNQPQHF
TGTGCCAGTAGTAGGCTGATACAGGCTGTCAATCAGCCCCAGCATTTT
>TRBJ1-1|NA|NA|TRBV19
CASSSQDSMNTEAFF
TGTGCCAGTAGTTCTCAGGACAGTATGAACACTGAAGCTTTCTTT
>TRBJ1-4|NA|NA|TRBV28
CASSPDGNGEKLFF
TGTGCCAGCAGCCCGGACGGGAACGGTGAAAAACTGTTTTTT
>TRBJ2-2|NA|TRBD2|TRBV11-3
CASSLEAGVLSAGELFF
TGTGCCAGCAGCTTAGAGGCGGGAGTACTTTCCGCCGGGGAGCTGTTTTTT
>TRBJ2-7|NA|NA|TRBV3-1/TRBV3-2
CASSQDPGIQSEQYF
TGTGCCAGCAGCCAAGATCCAGGGATCCAAAGCGAGCAGTACTTC
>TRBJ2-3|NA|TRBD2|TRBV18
CASSPNQAGGGGTDTQYF
TGTGCCAGCTCACCAAATCAGGCGGGAGGCGGTGGCACAGATACGCAGTATTTT
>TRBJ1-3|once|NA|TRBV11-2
CASSFAYSGNTIYF
TGTGCCAGCAGCTTCGCGTACTCTGGAAACACCATATATTTT
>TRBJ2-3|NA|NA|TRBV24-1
CATSDLTGGTDTQYF
TGTGCCACCAGTGATTTGACGGGTGGCACAGATACGCAGTATTTT
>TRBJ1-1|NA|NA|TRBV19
CASSIRDTEAFF
TGTGCCAGTAGTATACGTGACACTGAAGCTTTCTTT
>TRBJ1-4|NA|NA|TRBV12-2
CASRLVGLRWGEKLFF
TGTGCAAGTCGCTTGGTGGGGCTCCGGTGGGGCGAAAAACTGTTTTTT
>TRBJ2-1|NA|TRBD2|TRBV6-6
CASTSGSYNEQFF
TGTGCCAGCACTAGCGGGAGCTACAATGAGCAGTTCTTC
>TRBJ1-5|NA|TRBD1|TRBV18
CASSPGTGGYSNQPQHF
TGTGCCAGCTCACCCGGGACAGGGGGTTATAGCAATCAGCCCCAGCATTTT
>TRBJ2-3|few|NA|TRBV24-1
CATRINRTELTDTQYF
TGTGCCACCAGAATAAACCGGACTGAACTTACAGATACGCAGTATTTT
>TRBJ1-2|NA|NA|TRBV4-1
CASSQGKQGLYGYTF
TGCGCCAGCAGCCAAGGAAAACAGGGTCTCTATGGCTACACCTTC
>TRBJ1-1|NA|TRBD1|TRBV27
CASSSAGTGSSMNTEAFF
TGTGCCAGCAGTTCAGCCGGGACAGGGTCTTCCATGAACACTGAAGCTTTCTTT
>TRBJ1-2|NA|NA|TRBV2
CASSEAWGDDGYTF
TGTGCCAGCAGTGAAGCCTGGGGGGACGACGGCTACACCTTC
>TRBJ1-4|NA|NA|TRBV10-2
CASLQDNEKLFF
TGCGCCAGCCTACAGGATAATGAAAAACTGTTTTTT
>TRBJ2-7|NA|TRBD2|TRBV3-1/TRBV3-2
CASSHDPGGAYEQYF
TGTGCCAGCAGCCACGACCCGGGGGGGGCCTACGAGCAGTACTTC
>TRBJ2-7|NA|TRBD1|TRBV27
CASSLTGDFYYEQYF
TGTGCCAGCAGTCTGACAGGGGATTTCTACTACGAGCAGTACTTC
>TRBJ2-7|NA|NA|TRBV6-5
CASSYSGTTPAYEQYF
TGTGCCAGCAGTTACAGCGGGACAACCCCAGCCTACGAGCAGTACTTC
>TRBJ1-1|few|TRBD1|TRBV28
CASSTGGNTEAFF
TGTGCCAGCAGCACAGGGGGGAACACTGAAGCTTTCTTT
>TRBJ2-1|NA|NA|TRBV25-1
CASSVVGHDYNEQFF
TGTGCCAGCAGTGTCGTCGGTCACGACTACAATGAGCAGTTCTTC
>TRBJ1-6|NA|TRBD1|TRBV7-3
CASSLGPGQGNSPLHF
TGTGCCAGCAGCTTAGGACCGGGACAGGGAAATTCACCCCTCCACTTT
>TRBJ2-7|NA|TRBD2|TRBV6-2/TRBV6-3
CASISSDFFGLAGSYEQYF
TGTGCCAGCATTTCCTCGGACTTCTTCGGACTAGCGGGGTCCTACGAGCAGTACTTC
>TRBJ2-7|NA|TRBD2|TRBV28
CASSLAGGGYEQYF
TGTGCCAGCAGTTTAGCGGGAGGAGGGTACGAGCAGTACTTC
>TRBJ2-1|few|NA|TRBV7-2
CASSRKVLSSYNEQFF
TGTGCCAGCAGTCGTAAAGTCCTGAGCTCCTACAATGAGCAGTTCTTC
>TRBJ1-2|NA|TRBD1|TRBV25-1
CAATGDNYGYTF
TGTGCCGCGACAGGGGATAACTATGGCTACACCTTC
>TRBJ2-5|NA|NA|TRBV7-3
CASSRGFGGTQYF
TGTGCCAGCAGCCGTGGGTTTGGCGGGACCCAGTACTTC
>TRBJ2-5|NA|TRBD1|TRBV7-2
CASSLWTGMETQYF
TGTGCCAGCAGCTTATGGACAGGGATGGAGACCCAGTACTTC
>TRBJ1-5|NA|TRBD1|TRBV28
CASRRGQGGNQPQHF
TGTGCCAGCAGACGGGGACAGGGGGGGAATCAGCCCCAGCATTTT